The rows below give T cell receptor beta chains drawn from one sample of a study of post-analysis software for immune sequencing data. TCRdb redid the calling of the PCR reads with MiXCR, one entry per CDR3 protein. This table holds hundreds of thousands of distinct CDR3 sequences, 45% found once. The sample was blood. The receptors come from a girl aged 10-17 years with multiple sclerosis. The CDR3 runs from the conserved cysteine through the conserved F or W. Fields, in order: clone size, D gene, J gene, V gene, CDR3 DNA, CDR3 protein. D genes are given only for firm matches. Only some rows state a clone size, as once, few, many or a class for expanded clones.

size: NA
D: TRBD1
J: TRBJ2-1
V: TRBV5-1
DNA: TGCGCCAGCACCCCGGGACAGGGATGGAATGAGCAGTTCTTC
CDR3: CASTPGQGWNEQFF

size: few
D: NA
J: TRBJ2-1
V: TRBV20-1
DNA: TGCAGTGCCACCCTGGAGGCGGGATCCTACAATGAGCAGTTCTTC
CDR3: CSATLEAGSYNEQFF

size: NA
D: TRBD2
J: TRBJ2-1
V: TRBV7-3
DNA: TGTGCCAGCAGTTTGAGGACTAGCGGGACATTCTATGAGCAGTTCTTC
CDR3: CASSLRTSGTFYEQFF

size: NA
D: NA
J: TRBJ2-3
V: TRBV9
DNA: TGTGCCAGCAGCGTAGTAGCGGAGCGTGGAGATACGCAGTATTTT
CDR3: CASSVVAERGDTQYF

size: NA
D: NA
J: TRBJ2-5
V: TRBV5-5
DNA: TGTGCCAGCAGCCCACCCAATCAGTGCTACGGGCAGTACTTC
CDR3: CASSPPNQCYGQYF

size: NA
D: NA
J: TRBJ1-2
V: TRBV7-3
DNA: TGTGCCAGCAGCTCGACAGTTAAAGGCTACACCTTC
CDR3: CASSSTVKGYTF

size: NA
D: NA
J: TRBJ1-2
V: TRBV5-1
DNA: TGCGCCAGCAGCCCTTACCGGGACAACTATGGCTACACCTTC
CDR3: CASSPYRDNYGYTF

size: NA
D: NA
J: TRBJ2-3
V: TRBV27
DNA: TGTGCCAGAGGAGTAGGCAGGGTGCCAGATACGCAGTATTTT
CDR3: CARGVGRVPDTQYF

size: NA
D: NA
J: TRBJ2-1
V: TRBV6-2/TRBV6-3
DNA: TGTGCCGCGACCGGGGGCAATGAGCAGTTCTTC
CDR3: CAATGGNEQFF

size: NA
D: TRBD2
J: TRBJ2-5
V: TRBV20-1
DNA: TGCAGTGCTAGAATTCTAGCGGGGCAAGAGACCCAGTACTTC
CDR3: CSARILAGQETQYF

size: many
D: NA
J: TRBJ2-7
V: TRBV20-1
DNA: TGCAGTGCCAAATCATGGGGGAATTTCTACGAGCAGTACTTC
CDR3: CSAKSWGNFYEQYF

size: NA
D: NA
J: TRBJ1-2
V: TRBV12-3/TRBV12-4
DNA: TGTGCCAGCAGTCTTATATCGGGAGATGGCTACACCTTC
CDR3: CASSLISGDGYTF

size: NA
D: TRBD1
J: TRBJ2-4
V: TRBV7-2
DNA: TGTGCCAGCAGCGGAAGGACAGGGAAAAACATTCAGTACTTC
CDR3: CASSGRTGKNIQYF

size: NA
D: NA
J: TRBJ1-4
V: TRBV7-8
DNA: TGTGCCAGCAGCTTAGGTCGGGGGGATGAAAAACTGTTTTTT
CDR3: CASSLGRGDEKLFF

size: NA
D: NA
J: TRBJ1-2
V: TRBV20-1
DNA: TGCAGTGCTGGAACGTATAACTATGGCTACACCTTC
CDR3: CSAGTYNYGYTF

size: NA
D: NA
J: TRBJ2-7
V: TRBV2
DNA: TGTGCCAGCAGGGTAGAGAGATCCTACGAGCAGTACTTC
CDR3: CASRVERSYEQYF

size: few
D: NA
J: TRBJ2-1
V: TRBV9
DNA: TGTGCCAGCAGCGTGGAGGGGGGGGGCCCTTCCTACAATGAGCAGTTCTTC
CDR3: CASSVEGGGPSYNEQFF

size: few
D: NA
J: TRBJ2-1
V: TRBV10-3
DNA: TGTGCCATCAGTGAGTCGGTTAGCGGAGGCTCCTACAATGAGCAGTTCTTC
CDR3: CAISESVSGGSYNEQFF

size: NA
D: NA
J: TRBJ2-1
V: TRBV12-3/TRBV12-4
DNA: TGTGCCAGCAGAGTTCAAGCGGGTCCGCGCAATGAGCAGTTCTTC
CDR3: CASRVQAGPRNEQFF

size: few
D: NA
J: TRBJ2-7
V: TRBV29-1
DNA: TGCAGCGCTGGGATCACCCCCTACGAGCAGTACTTC
CDR3: CSAGITPYEQYF

size: NA
D: NA
J: TRBJ1-5
V: TRBV12-3/TRBV12-4
DNA: TGTGCCAGCAGTCCCGTTCCAAGCAATCAGCCCCAGCATTTT
CDR3: CASSPVPSNQPQHF

size: few
D: NA
J: TRBJ2-4
V: TRBV18
DNA: TGTGCCAGCTCGCCGAAGCTAGGAAACATTCAGTACTTC
CDR3: CASSPKLGNIQYF

size: few
D: TRBD2
J: TRBJ2-7
V: TRBV6-5
DNA: TGTGCCAGCAGTTCCGCCCCGGGACTAGTAGACGAGCAGTACTTC
CDR3: CASSSAPGLVDEQYF

size: NA
D: TRBD1
J: TRBJ2-7
V: TRBV28
DNA: TGTGCCAGCAGTTGTTTGACAGGGCCTTACGAGCAGTACTTC
CDR3: CASSCLTGPYEQYF